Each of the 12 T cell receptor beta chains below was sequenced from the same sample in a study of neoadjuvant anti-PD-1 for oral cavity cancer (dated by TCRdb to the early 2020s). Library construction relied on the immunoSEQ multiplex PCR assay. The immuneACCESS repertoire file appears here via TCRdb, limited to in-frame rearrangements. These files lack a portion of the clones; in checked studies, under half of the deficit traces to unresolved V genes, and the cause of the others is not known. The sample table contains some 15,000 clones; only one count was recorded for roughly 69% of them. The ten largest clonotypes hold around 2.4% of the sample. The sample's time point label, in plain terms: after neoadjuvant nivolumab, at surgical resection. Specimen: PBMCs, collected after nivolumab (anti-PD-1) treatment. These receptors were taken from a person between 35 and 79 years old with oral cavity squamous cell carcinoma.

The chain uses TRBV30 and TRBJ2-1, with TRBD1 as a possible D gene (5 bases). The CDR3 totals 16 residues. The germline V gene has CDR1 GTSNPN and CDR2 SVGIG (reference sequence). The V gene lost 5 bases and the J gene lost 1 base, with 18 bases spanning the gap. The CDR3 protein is CAWGKGVAQSYNEQFF. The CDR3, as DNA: TGTGCCTGGGGGAAAGGGGTGGCCCAGTCCTACAATGAGCAGTTCTTC.

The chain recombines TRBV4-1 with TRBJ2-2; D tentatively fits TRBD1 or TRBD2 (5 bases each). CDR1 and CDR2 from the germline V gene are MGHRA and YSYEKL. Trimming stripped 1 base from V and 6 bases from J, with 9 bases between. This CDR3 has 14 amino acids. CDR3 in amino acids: CASSQVGVSGELFF. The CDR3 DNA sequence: TGCGCCAGCAGCCAAGTGGGGGTGTCCGGGGAGCTGTTTTTT.

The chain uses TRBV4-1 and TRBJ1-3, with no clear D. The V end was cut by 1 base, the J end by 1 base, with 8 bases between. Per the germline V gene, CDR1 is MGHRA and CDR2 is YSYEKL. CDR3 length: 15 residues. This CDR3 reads CASSQGEYSGNTIYF. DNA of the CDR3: TGCGCCAGCAGCCAAGGGGAATATTCTGGAAACACCATATATTTT.

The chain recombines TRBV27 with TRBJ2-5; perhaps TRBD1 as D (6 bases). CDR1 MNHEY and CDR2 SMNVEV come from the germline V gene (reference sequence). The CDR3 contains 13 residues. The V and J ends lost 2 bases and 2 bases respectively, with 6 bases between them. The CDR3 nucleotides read TGTGCCAGCAGTTTAAGGGGGCAAGAGACCCAGTACTTC. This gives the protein CASSLRGQETQYF.

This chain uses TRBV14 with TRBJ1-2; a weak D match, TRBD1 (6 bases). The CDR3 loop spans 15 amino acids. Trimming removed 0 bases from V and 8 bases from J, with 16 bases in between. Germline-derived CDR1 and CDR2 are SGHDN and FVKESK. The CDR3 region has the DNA TGTGCCAGCAGCCAAGATTGGGGGGGCGCGAACGGCTACACCTTC. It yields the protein CASSQDWGGANGYTF. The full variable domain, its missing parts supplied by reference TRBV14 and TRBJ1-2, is EAGVTQFPSHSVIEKGQTVTLRCDPISGHDNLYWYRRVMGKEIKFLLHFVKESKQDESGMPNNRFLAERTGGTYSTLKVQPAELEDSGVYFCASSQDWGGANGYTFGSGTRLTVV.

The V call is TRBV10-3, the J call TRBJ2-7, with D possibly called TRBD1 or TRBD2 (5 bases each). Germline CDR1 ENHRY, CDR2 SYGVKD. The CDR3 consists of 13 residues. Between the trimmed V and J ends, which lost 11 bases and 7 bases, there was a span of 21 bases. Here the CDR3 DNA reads TGTGCCGTCAACCGGGGCCTGCGGCAAGAGCAGTACTTC. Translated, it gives CAVNRGLRQEQYF.

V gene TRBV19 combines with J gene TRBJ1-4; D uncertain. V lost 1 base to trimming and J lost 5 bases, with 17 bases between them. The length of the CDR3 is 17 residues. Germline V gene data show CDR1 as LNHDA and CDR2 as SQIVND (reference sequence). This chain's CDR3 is CASSIGLSLGANEKLFF. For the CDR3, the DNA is TGTGCCAGTAGTATAGGACTTAGTTTAGGCGCGAATGAAAAACTGTTTTTT.

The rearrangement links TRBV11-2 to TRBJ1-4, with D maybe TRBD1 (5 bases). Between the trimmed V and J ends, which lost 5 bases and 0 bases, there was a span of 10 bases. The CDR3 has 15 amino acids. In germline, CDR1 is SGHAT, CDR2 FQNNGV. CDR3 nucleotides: TGTGCCAGCAGCGCCGGGACTTCAACTAATGAAAAACTGTTTTTT. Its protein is CASSAGTSTNEKLFF.

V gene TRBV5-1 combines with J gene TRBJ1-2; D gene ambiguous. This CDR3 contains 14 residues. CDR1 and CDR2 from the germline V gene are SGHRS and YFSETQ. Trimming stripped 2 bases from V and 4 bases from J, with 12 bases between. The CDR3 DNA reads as TGCGCCAGCAGCTTCCTGGACCGGTTCTATGGCTACACCTTC. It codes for CASSFLDRFYGYTF.

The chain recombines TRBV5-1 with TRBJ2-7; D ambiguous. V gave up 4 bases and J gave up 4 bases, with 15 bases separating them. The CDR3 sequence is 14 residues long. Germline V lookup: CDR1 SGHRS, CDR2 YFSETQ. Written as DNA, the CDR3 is TGCGCCAGCAGCCCGATGCCACCATCGTACGAGCAGTACTTC. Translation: CASSPMPPSYEQYF.

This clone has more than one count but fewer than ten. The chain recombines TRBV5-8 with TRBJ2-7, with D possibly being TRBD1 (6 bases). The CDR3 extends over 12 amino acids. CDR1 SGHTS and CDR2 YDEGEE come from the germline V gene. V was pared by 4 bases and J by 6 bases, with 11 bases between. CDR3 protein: CASSRTGLEQYF. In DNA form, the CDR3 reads TGTGCCAGCAGCAGAACAGGGCTCGAGCAGTACTTC.

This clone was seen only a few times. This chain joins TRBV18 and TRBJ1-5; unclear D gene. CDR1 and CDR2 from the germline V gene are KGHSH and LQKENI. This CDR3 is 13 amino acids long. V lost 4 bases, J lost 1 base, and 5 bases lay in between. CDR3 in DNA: TGTGCCAGCTCACGGCAGAGCAATCAGCCCCAGCATTTT. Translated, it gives CASSRQSNQPQHF.